This T cell receptor beta chain was identified during a study of CD8+CD57+ T cells in acquired aplastic anemia. Inclusive of both ends, the CDR3 amounts to 15 amino acids. Germline CDR1 is SNHLY and CDR2 is FYNNEI. Genomic DNA, the template, was used for profiling of the TCR beta VDJ and CDR3. TCRdb analysed the reads with MiXCR anew, one entry per CDR3 protein. Found here are just over 400,000 distinct CDR3 sequences, about two thirds of them singletons; the top ten hold around 4%. About this clonotype: This is likely a read error, given that the CDR3 carries no conserved phenylalanine or tryptophan at its end. The DNA is omitted, as the CDR3 cannot be located on it reliably, and the CDR3 follows TCRdb's listing.

Sequencing was carried out using sorted CD4+, CD8+, or CD8+CD57+ T cells (not recorded which) from PBMCs. The genes are TRBV2 and TRBJ1-1. The receptor was derived from a human donor in good health, serving as a control. CDR3 sequence: CASSPFSDGNTETFI.